This TCR beta chain is from a study of identical twins. Notes on the study in general: Within beta out-of-frame sequences, the excess sharing observed between twins was weaker. In monozygotic twins, models underestimated the sharing of out-of-frame TCR alpha. There was an excess of low generation probability in the out-of-frame alpha sequences that twins shared.

Each CDR3 protein is one row after TCRdb ran MiXCR on the 5' RACE reads. The table lists more than 1.5 million distinct CDR3 sequences, under 35% of them singletons, with around 0.3% in the top ten. Germline CDR1 is SGHNT and CDR2 is YYREEE (reference sequence). There are 17 residues in the CDR3. This clonotype was found a few times. Its antigen is unidentified. The source material was cord blood. The chain combines TRBV5-4 with TRBJ2-5, with 10 bases lining up with TRBD1. The assigned J gene may be wrong: the sequence end matches TRBJ2-4 better. The sequence derives from a newborn girl in good health. The CDR3 region has the DNA TGTGCCAGCAGCTTCTTGACCGGGACAGGGGTCCAAAACATTCAGTACTTC. Translation: CASSFLTGTGVQNIQYF.